This T cell receptor (beta chain) was documented in a study of CD8+ T cells in alopecia areata listed by TCRdb under 2018. Background for the entire study: Treated patients were enrolled in an open-label pilot trial of oral tofacitinib, 5 to 10 mg twice daily, for moderate-to-severe alopecia areata. Tofacitinib was administered for 6 to 18 months, and 6 months of follow-up off drug were then conducted to assess delayed response and recurrence. High-throughput TCRbeta sequencing was used to examine T cell clonal expansion in alopecia areata in both the C3H/HeJ mouse model and human patients. On the human side, TCRbeta sequencing was run on scalp tissue and on sorted CD4+ and CD8+ peripheral blood T cells from healthy controls and from alopecia areata patients with either patchy or totalis/universalis disease. Biopsies were taken from tofacitinib-treated patients at baseline and at 4 and 24 weeks of treatment, and a later scalp biopsy was taken in several of the tofacitinib-treated patients. Scalp clonality was compared among normal scalp (n=4), patchy alopecia areata scalp (n=8), and alopecia totalis/universalis scalp (n=8). RNA was obtained with the PAXgene miRNA kit for fixed scalp, the miRNeasy kit for PBMCs, and the RNeasy kit for mouse skin. TCRbeta CDR3 regions were amplified by immunoSEQ multiplex PCR with 35 Vbeta forward and 13 Jbeta reverse primers.

V loses 4 bases at its end and J loses 8 bases; junction bases beyond the gene matches: 2. CDR1 KGHSH and CDR2 LQKENI were looked up in the germline V gene. Reading from cysteine to phenylalanine, the CDR3 counts 14 amino acids. The sequence is cut down to CDR3 DNA, 42 bases in frame from base 1. For this clone: Its binding antigen is unknown. No much larger clone exists at a distance of one base, and base qualities are not known.

The time point label here, explained by the study, means: baseline before oral tofacitinib. Lesional scalp punch biopsies and peripheral blood were obtained from alopecia areata patients. After PBMCs were isolated by density centrifugation and stained for CD3, CD4 and CD8, a FACSAria was used to sort CD4+ and CD8+ T cells. General study outcomes and caveats: Unlike mouse skin, where gammadelta T cells dominate, normal human skin contains resident alphabeta T cells that get sequenced too, which complicates analysis of the scalp TCR repertoire. Shared TCR sequences between patients were less evident than in mice, which may be partly attributable to HLA diversity in the patient population. Higher clonality and more expanded CD8+ clones were observed in lesional scalp than in normal scalp, particularly in alopecia totalis/universalis, a finding suggestive of antigenic drive.

The library was prepared using the immunoSEQ multiplex PCR assay. RNA was extracted from all samples and reverse transcribed into cDNA as template for TCR sequencing. First-strand cDNA was synthesized using SuperScript III with a 2:1 mix of oligo-dT and random hexamers. A synthetic immune receptor repertoire was used to gauge amplification bias, and whatever bias remained was removed computationally. Per the source publication's procedure: Raw reads were preprocessed to remove errors, and CDR3 was defined by IMGT conventions from the conserved cysteine to phenylalanine. Clonality was calculated as 1 minus Shannon entropy normalized by log2 of the number of productive unique TCRs. Whether each scalp clone was CD4 or CD8 was inferred by checking scalp TCRbeta sequences against the CD4 and CD8 repertoires from sorted blood. Sourced from immuneACCESS, this table was stored by TCRdb with only in-frame sequences that have V and J called. A share of the clones is absent; for the studies checked, an unresolved V gene accounts for under half, and the remainder has no known explanation. That table supplies the V and J calls and clone size; D and trimming were determined from the DNA. The sample table contains more than 200,000 clones; only one count was recorded for under 70% of them. The ten largest clonotypes hold approximately 1.2% of the sample.

The sequence is built from TRBV18 and TRBJ1-6, and 10 junction bases match TRBD1. The sample here was CD4+ T cells sorted from blood, taken at week 0. The receptor's source is a human donor with alopecia areata. The CDR3 reads as follows: CASSLGTGDSPLHF. The DNA reads as follows: TGTGCCAGCTCACTAGGGACAGGGGATTCACCCCTCCACTTT.